One and the same sample provided the 25 T cell receptor beta chains below, sequenced in a study of T cell responses to AZD1222 COVID-19 vaccine (TCRdb year 2021). The library was generated by the immunoSEQ multiplex PCR assay. This is the immuneACCESS table as TCRdb keeps it, with only in-frame sequences that have V and J called. A part of the clones is gone; compared with another copy, unresolved V genes explain less than half, and the rest is unexplained. This sample holds about 85,000 clones; about 85% were observed only once. Over 3.5% of the sample lies in the top ten. The meaning of the sample's time point label: about 28 days (+/-7) after the second vaccine dose. The source material was peripheral blood, sampled 28 days after the second AZD1222 dose. These receptors were obtained from an adult who received the AZD1222 COVID-19 vaccine.

This sequence joins TRBV11-2 and TRBJ1-4; 8 nucleotides line up with TRBD1. CDR1 and CDR2 (germline): SGHAT, FQNNGV. The J segment lost 8 bases and the V segment lost 5 bases, leaving 10 bases of the junction unmatched. CDR3 length: 15 amino acids. The CDR3 coding sequence is TGTGCCAGCAGCCTAGGACAGGGTCTTTACGAAAAACTGTTTTTT. Translated, it gives CASSLGQGLYEKLFF.

The chain recombines TRBV6-5 with TRBJ2-3; possibly TRBD1 or TRBD2 for D (5 bases each). From germline, CDR1 is MNHEY and CDR2 SVGAGI. V was trimmed by 0 bases and J by 1 base, leaving 5 bases between them. The CDR3 length is 14 residues. The CDR3 reads CASSYSGGTDTQYF. CDR3 nucleotides: TGTGCCAGCAGTTACTCGGGGGGCACAGATACGCAGTATTTT.

The chain recombines TRBV28 with TRBJ1-6; TRBD1 is a possible D gene (5 bases). Germline loops: CDR1 MDHEN, CDR2 SYDVKM. Trimming took off 4 bases at V and 8 bases at J, with 12 bases between the two ends. The CDR3 runs to 14 residues. The CDR3, as DNA: TGTGCCAGCAGTTCTGAGCAGGGCCATTCACCCCTCCACTTT. Translating it yields CASSSEQGHSPLHF.

This clone was observed a handful of times. This chain links TRBV3-1 (or the pseudogene TRBV3-2) with TRBJ2-2; TRBD2 matches at 9 bases. The CDR3 spans 15 residues. The germline V gene has CDR1 LGHDT and CDR2 YNNKEL (reference sequence). The V and J ends lost 3 bases and 5 bases, in that order; junction bases with no gene match: 4. CDR3 nucleotide sequence: TGTGCCAGCAGCCAGGCAGCGGGGGGAACCGGGGAGCTGTTTTTT. It encodes CASSQAAGGTGELFF.

This sequence joins TRBV28 and TRBJ1-1; tentatively, D is TRBD1 (5 bases). The CDR3 extends over 12 amino acids. The ends were cut back, 10 bases at V and 4 bases at J, with 13 bases in the middle. CDR1 is MDHEN and CDR2 is SYDVKM in the germline V gene. DNA for the CDR3: TGTGCCACCCAATGGGGGAGCACTGAAGCTTTCTTT. This translates into CATQWGSTEAFF.

The V gene is TRBV27, the J gene TRBJ1-6, with unresolved D. V lost 3 bases and J lost 7, with 4 bases in between. Germline V gene lookup returns CDR1 MNHEY and CDR2 SMNVEV (reference sequence). The CDR3 spans 12 residues. The CDR3 spells CASSFANSPLHF. The CDR3 nucleotides read TGTGCCAGCAGTTTCGCAAATTCACCCCTCCACTTT.

The rearrangement links TRBV6-5 to TRBJ1-4; D is unresolved. Germline values: CDR1 MNHEY, CDR2 SVGAGI. The CDR3 sequence is 13 residues long. V lost 2 bases to trimming and J lost 8 bases, with 9 bases between them. The CDR3 coding sequence is TGTGCCAGCAGTTACGAAGGTGGGGAAAAACTGTTTTTT. Protein product: CASSYEGGEKLFF.

The rearrangement links TRBV5-5 to TRBJ1-5; tentatively, D is TRBD1 (6 bases). Germline CDR1 is SGHKS and CDR2 is YYEKEE (reference sequence). The CDR3 totals 15 residues. Trimming removed 0 bases at V and 7 bases at J, with 14 bases between. CDR3 sequence: CASSLAAGGGQPQHF. The CDR3 DNA is TGTGCCAGCAGCTTGGCGGCGGGGGGCGGACAGCCCCAGCATTTT.

A single count supports this clone. The chain is built from TRBV20-1 and TRBJ2-7, with D tentatively TRBD1 or TRBD2 (6 bases each). Germline V gene lookup returns CDR1 DFQATT and CDR2 SNEGSKA (reference sequence). CDR3 length equals 10 residues. The V and J ends lost 4 bases and 9 bases respectively, with 10 bases between them. The CDR3 DNA follows: TGCAGTGCTAAACAGGGAGGGCAGTACTTC. Amino acids: CSAKQGGQYF.

V and J are TRBV6-4 and TRBJ2-1; D is uncertain. The length of the CDR3 is 16 residues. The germline gives CDR1 MRHNA, CDR2 SNTAGT. V was cut by 4 bases and J by 1 base, with 14 bases left in between. CDR3: CASSVRSQFSYNEQFF. The CDR3 coding sequence is TGTGCCAGCAGTGTCAGATCACAGTTTTCCTACAATGAGCAGTTCTTC.

The chain combines TRBV9 with TRBJ1-1; D is uncertain. Germline CDR1 is SGDLS and CDR2 is YYNGEE. CDR3 length: 12 residues. V lost 5 bases and J lost 0, with 5 bases in between. CDR3 protein: CASSDMNTEAFF. CDR3 coding DNA: TGTGCCAGCAGTGACATGAACACTGAAGCTTTCTTT.

The chain is built from TRBV19 and TRBJ2-1; 9 bases match TRBD2. Germline V gives CDR1 LNHDA, CDR2 SQIVND (reference sequence). CDR3 length: 14 residues. After removal of 7 bases from V and 5 bases from J, the junction contained 6 bases not matched to a gene. The CDR3 bases are TGTGCCAGTATTAAGCGGGGGGCCGACAATGAGCAGTTCTTC. This codes for CASIKRGADNEQFF.

The rearrangement uses TRBV7-2 and TRBJ2-2, with 9 nucleotides matching TRBD2. CDR1 and CDR2 (germline): SGHTA, FQGNSA. Trimming cost V 5 bases and J 5 bases; bases outside gene matches: 9. The CDR3 is 16 amino acids. CDR3 bases: TGTGCCAGCAGCCCTGGGGCGGGAGGGGGGACCGGGGAGCTGTTTTTT. This codes for CASSPGAGGGTGELFF.

This chain links TRBV2 with TRBJ2-3; TRBD2 aligns across 9 bases. The CDR3 spans 12 residues. The V and J ends lost 7 bases and 6 bases, in that order; junction bases with no gene match: 2. Germline values: CDR1 SNHLY, CDR2 FYNNEI. The CDR3 is CASTSGADTQYF. The CDR3 region has the DNA TGTGCCAGCACTAGCGGGGCGGATACGCAGTATTTT.

The CDR3 nucleotides are TGTGCCAGCAGTTATTTGGCGGGGGGAAACAATGAGCAGTTCTTC. Protein product: CASSYLAGGNNEQFF. The chain combines TRBV6-5 with TRBJ2-1, with 8 bases matching TRBD2. The germline V gene encodes CDR1 MNHEY and CDR2 SVGAGI. Trimming took 3 bases from V and 5 from J; bases not matched to a gene: 6. This CDR3 has 15 amino acids.

V usage is TRBV28 and J usage is TRBJ1-5; 10 bases are a match to TRBD1. Trimming removed 0 bases from V and 5 bases from J; junction bases left unmatched: 4. This CDR3 spans 16 amino acids. Germline V CDR1 and CDR2: MDHEN, SYDVKM. The DNA for the CDR3 is TGTGCCAGCAGTTTATGGGACAGGGGGGGGGATCAGCCCCAGCATTTT. Translated: CASSLWDRGGDQPQHF. The variable domain in full, completed from reference TRBV28 and TRBJ1-5, reads DVKVTQSSRYLVKRTGEKVFLECVQDMDHENMFWYRQDPGLGLRLIYFSYDVKMKEKGDIPEGYSVSREKKERFSLILESASTNQTSMYLCASSLWDRGGDQPQHFGDGTRLSIL.

This clone showed up just a few times. The chain uses TRBV14 and TRBJ2-7, with a possible D match to TRBD1 (5 bases). There are 12 residues in the CDR3. Germline V gene lookup returns CDR1 SGHDN and CDR2 FVKESK. The germline V and J ends were trimmed by 1 base and 8 bases, with 9 bases remaining between them. The CDR3 DNA is TGTGCCAGCAGCCAAGCAGGGTTGCAGCAGTACTTC. Protein sequence: CASSQAGLQQYF.

This sequence joins TRBV19 and TRBJ2-6; 10 nucleotides agree with TRBD2. CDR3 size: 19 residues. V was pared by 5 bases and J by 0 bases, with 10 bases of the junction left unmatched. The germline V gene encodes CDR1 LNHDA and CDR2 SQIVND (reference sequence). The DNA for the CDR3 is TGTGCCAGTAGTCGGCTAGCGGGAGCTTCAATCTCTGGGGCCAACGTCCTGACTTTC. Protein sequence: CASSRLAGASISGANVLTF.

The J gene is TRBJ1-1, the V gene TRBV19; D gene uncertain. Per the germline V gene, CDR1 is LNHDA and CDR2 is SQIVND (reference sequence). Deletions cut 3 bases from V and 0 bases from J, with 14 bases between. This CDR3 is built from 16 residues. The CDR3 sequence is CASSMALTALNTEAFF. CDR3 sequence (DNA): TGTGCCAGTAGTATGGCGCTGACGGCGCTGAACACTGAAGCTTTCTTT.

In DNA, the CDR3 is TGTGCCAGTAGTCCCGGGGGTTTGAGGGACATTCAGTACTTC. This gives the protein CASSPGGLRDIQYF. V gene TRBV19 combines with J gene TRBJ2-4; weak D call: TRBD2 (6 bases). V was clipped by 5 bases and J by 8 bases, with 16 bases between them. CDR1 and CDR2 from the germline V gene are LNHDA and SQIVND (reference sequence). The CDR3 contains 14 residues. Combining the CDR3 with reference TRBV19 and TRBJ2-4 gives the whole variable domain DGGITQSPKYLFRKEGQNVTLSCEQNLNHDAMYWYRQDPGQGLRLIYYSQIVNDFQKGDIAEGYSVSREKKESFPLTVTSAQKNPTAFYLCASSPGGLRDIQYFGAGTRLSVL.

This clone was found once. The chain carries TRBV11-2 and TRBJ2-7; TRBD2 aligns across 15 bases. Trimming cost V 4 bases and J 3 bases; bases outside gene matches: 1. Germline-derived CDR1 and CDR2 are SGHAT and FQNNGV. The CDR3 contains 15 residues. DNA of the CDR3: TGTGCCAGCAGCTGGACTAGCGGGGGGGTCTACGAGCAGTACTTC. This gives the protein CASSWTSGGVYEQYF.

The gene calls are TRBV11-2 and TRBJ2-7; a weak D match, TRBD1 (6 bases). Trimming cost V 5 bases and J 0 bases, with 8 bases left between them. The CDR3 length is 13 residues. Per the germline V gene, CDR1 is SGHAT and CDR2 is FQNNGV. The CDR3 sequence is CASSLDSSYEQYF. The CDR3 bases are TGTGCCAGCAGCCTGGACAGCTCCTACGAGCAGTACTTC.

In this sample, this clone turned up once. V usage is TRBV19 and J usage is TRBJ1-4; the D gene is possibly TRBD1 (6 bases). Germline-derived CDR1 and CDR2 are LNHDA and SQIVND (reference sequence). The CDR3 consists of 15 residues. The germline V and J ends were trimmed by 3 bases and 0 bases, with 8 bases remaining between them. The CDR3 bases are TGTGCCAGTAGTATTTCAGGGGCAACTAATGAAAAACTGTTTTTT. It specifies CASSISGATNEKLFF.

The chain joins TRBV12-3 or TRBV12-4 to TRBJ1-1; D might be TRBD1 (5 bases). With 5 bases removed from V and 14 bases from J, the gap between germline ends came to 21 bases. The length of the CDR3 is 13 residues. This chain's CDR3 is CASSRGGPVNFFF. DNA for the CDR3: TGTGCCAGCAGTCGGGGCGGGCCGGTGAATTTCTTCTTT.

The CDR3 sequence: CASIPSPPLSFTF. CDR3 DNA: TGTGCCAGCATTCCATCCCCCCCGTTAAGTTTCACCTTC. The V and J genes are TRBV28 and TRBJ1-2, with D unclear. Trimming removed 7 bases from V and 13 bases from J, with 22 bases in between. The CDR3 covers 13 residues. Germline CDR1 reads MDHEN; CDR2 reads SYDVKM.